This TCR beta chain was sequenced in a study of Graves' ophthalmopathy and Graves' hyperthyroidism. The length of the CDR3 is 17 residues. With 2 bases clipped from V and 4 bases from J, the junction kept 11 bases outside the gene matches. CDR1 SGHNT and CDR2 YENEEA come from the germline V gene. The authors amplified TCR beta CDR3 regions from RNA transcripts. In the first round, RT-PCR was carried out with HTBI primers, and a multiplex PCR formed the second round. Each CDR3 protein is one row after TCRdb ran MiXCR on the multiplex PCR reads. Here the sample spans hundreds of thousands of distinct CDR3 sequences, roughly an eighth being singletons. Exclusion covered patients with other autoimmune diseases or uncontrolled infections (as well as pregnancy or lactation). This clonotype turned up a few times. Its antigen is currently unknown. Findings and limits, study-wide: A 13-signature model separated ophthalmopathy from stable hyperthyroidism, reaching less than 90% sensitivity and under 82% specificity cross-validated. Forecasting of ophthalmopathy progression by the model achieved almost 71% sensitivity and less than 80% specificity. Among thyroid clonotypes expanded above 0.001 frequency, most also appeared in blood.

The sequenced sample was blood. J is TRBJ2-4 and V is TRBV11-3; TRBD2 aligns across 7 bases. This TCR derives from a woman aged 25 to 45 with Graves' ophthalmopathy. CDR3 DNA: TGTGCCAGCAGCTTAACCAGTGGGGGGGGGAGAAAAAACATTCAGTACTTC. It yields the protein CASSLTSGGGRKNIQYF.